A selection of T cell receptor beta chains follows, all from one sample in a study of cytomegalovirus exposure and HLA in healthy donors. The assay was immunoSEQ multiplex PCR, and TCRdb's table has in-frame clones only and misses some. Here the sample spans roughly 100,000 clones, more than 65% being singletons. Sequencing was carried out using PBMCs. The receptor source for this set is a man aged 35-49 years in good health and CMV-seropositive. CDR3s include the opening cysteine and the closing phenylalanine or tryptophan. Each record gives: J gene, clone size, V gene, CDR3 protein. Clone size is given for some rows only: seen once, a few or many times, or a class if the clone is expanded.

TRBJ1-2 - TRBV11-2 CASSLAQGVFYGYTF
TRBJ2-7 - TRBV27 CASSPSQGRLAGEGASYEQYF
TRBJ1-1 - TRBV27 CASSFRRKGVSTEAFF
TRBJ2-4 few TRBV7-9 CASSPGQPENIQYF
TRBJ2-2 - TRBV4-2 CASSQAQQLNTGELFF
TRBJ1-1 - TRBV6-5 CASSAVSNTEAFF
TRBJ1-2 - TRBV19 CASSMGDRGRGGHTF
TRBJ2-3 once TRBV7-3 CASSLRQGLAATDTQYF
TRBJ1-2 - TRBV6-5 CASSNGGQSGGYTF
TRBJ2-1 - TRBV7-9 CASRPTLSGYSYNEQFF
TRBJ2-7 - TRBV29-1 CSVYGRRGIGEQYF
TRBJ2-2 - TRBV7-8 CASSFTGANTGELFF
TRBJ2-1 - TRBV9 CASSAASGGYNEQFF